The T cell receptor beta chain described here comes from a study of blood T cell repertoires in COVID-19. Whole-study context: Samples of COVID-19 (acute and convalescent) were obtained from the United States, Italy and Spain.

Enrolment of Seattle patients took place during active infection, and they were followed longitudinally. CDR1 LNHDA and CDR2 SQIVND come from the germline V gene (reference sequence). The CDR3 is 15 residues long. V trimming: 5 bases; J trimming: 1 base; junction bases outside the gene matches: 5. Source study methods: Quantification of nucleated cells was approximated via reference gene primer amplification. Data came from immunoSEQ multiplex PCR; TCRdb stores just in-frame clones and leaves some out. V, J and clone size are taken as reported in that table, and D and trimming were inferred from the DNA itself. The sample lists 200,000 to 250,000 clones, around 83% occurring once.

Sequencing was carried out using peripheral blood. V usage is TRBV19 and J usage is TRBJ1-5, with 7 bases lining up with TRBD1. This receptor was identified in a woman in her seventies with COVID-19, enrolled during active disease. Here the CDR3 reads CASSREGQSNQPQHF. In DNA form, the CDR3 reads TGTGCCAGTAGTCGAGAGGGACAGAGCAATCAGCCCCAGCATTTT.